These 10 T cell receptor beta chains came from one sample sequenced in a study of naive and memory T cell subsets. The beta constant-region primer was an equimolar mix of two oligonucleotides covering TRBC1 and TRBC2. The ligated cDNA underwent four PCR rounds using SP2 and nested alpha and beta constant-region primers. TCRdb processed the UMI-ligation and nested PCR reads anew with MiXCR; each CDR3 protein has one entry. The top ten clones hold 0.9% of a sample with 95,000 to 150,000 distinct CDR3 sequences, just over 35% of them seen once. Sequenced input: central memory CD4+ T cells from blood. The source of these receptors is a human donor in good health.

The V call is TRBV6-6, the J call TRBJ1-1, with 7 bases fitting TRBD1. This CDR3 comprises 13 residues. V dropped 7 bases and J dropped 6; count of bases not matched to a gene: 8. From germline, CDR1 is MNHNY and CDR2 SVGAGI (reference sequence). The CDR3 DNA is TGTGCCAGCACCCCGCGAGGGACAGCTGAAGCTTTCTTT. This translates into CASTPRGTAEAFF.

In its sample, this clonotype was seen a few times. The CDR3, as DNA: TGTGCCAGCAGCCACAAAATACGGACTAGCGGGAGTGGAGATACGCAGTATTTT. As protein: CASSHKIRTSGSGDTQYF. J is TRBJ2-3 and V is TRBV7-9; 13 nucleotides align to TRBD2. V lost 5 bases to trimming and J lost 5 bases; unmatched junction nucleotides: 13. This CDR3 has 18 amino acids. Per the germline V gene, CDR1 is SEHNR and CDR2 is FQNEAQ (reference sequence).

CDR3 nucleotides: TGTGCCAGCAGCCAAGGTGTGTGGAATAGGCCATATGGCTACACCTTC. It codes for CASSQGVWNRPYGYTF. V is TRBV3-1 and J is TRBJ1-2; D not certain. In germline, CDR1 is LGHDT, CDR2 YNNKEL (reference sequence). Trimming pared 1 base from V and 5 bases from J, leaving 17 bases between. There are 16 residues in the CDR3.

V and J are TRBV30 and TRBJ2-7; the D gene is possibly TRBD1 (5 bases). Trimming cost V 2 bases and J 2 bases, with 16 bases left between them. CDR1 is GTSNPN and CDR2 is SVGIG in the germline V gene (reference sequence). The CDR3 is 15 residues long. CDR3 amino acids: CAWSLLLTVTYEQYF. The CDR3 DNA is TGTGCCTGGAGTTTGCTTTTGACAGTTACCTACGAGCAGTACTTC.

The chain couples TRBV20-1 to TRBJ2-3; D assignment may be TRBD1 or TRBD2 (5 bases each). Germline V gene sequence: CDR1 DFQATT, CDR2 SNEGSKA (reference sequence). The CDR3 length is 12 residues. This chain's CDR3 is CSARGFADTQYF. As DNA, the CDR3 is TGCAGCGCGAGGGGATTCGCAGATACGCAGTATTTT.

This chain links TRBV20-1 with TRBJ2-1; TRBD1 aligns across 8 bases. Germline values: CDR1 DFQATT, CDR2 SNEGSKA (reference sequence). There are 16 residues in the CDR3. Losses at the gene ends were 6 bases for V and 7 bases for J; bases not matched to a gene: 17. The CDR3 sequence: CSAGNRGARLGNEQFF. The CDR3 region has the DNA TGCAGTGCAGGGAACAGGGGGGCACGGCTAGGGAATGAGCAGTTCTTC.

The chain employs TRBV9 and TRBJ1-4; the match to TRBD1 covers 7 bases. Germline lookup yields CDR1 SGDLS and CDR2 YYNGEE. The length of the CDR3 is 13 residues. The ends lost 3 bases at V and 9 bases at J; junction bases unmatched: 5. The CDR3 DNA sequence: TGTGCCAGCAGCGCCAAGACAGGGAAAAAACTGTTTTTT. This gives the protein CASSAKTGKKLFF.

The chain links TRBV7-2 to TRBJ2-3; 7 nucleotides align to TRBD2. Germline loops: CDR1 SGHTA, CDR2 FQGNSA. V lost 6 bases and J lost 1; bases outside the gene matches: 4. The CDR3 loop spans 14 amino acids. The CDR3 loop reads CASSREVGTDTQYF. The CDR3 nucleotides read TGTGCCAGCAGTCGGGAGGTAGGCACAGATACGCAGTATTTT.

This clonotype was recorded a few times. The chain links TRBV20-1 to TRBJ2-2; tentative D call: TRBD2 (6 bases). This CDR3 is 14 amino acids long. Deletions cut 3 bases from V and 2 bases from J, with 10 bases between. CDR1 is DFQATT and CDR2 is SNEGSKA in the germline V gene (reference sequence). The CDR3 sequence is CSASKEGNTGELFF. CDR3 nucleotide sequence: TGCAGTGCTAGCAAGGAGGGCAACACCGGGGAGCTGTTTTTT.

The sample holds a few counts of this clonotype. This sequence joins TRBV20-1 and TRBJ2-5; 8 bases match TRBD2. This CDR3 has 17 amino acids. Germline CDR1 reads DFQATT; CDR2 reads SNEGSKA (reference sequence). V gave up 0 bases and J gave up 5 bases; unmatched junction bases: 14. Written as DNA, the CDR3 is TGCAGTGCTAGAGAGGGGCTAGCGGGCCTCCCGGGGGAGACCCAGTACTTC. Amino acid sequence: CSAREGLAGLPGETQYF.